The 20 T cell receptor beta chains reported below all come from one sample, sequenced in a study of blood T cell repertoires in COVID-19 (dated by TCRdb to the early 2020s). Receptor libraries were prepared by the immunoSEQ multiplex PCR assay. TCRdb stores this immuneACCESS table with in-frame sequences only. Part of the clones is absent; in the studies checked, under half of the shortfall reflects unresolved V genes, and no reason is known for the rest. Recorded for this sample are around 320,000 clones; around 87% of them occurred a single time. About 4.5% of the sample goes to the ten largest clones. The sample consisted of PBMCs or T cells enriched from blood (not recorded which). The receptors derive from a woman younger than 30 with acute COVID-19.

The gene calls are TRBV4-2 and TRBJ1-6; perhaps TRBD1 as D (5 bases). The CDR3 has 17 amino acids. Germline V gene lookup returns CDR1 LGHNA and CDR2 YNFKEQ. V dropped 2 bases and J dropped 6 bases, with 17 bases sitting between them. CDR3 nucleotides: TGTGCCAGCAGCCAACTTCCAGGTGCAGGGCTTAATTCACCCCTCCACTTT. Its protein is CASSQLPGAGLNSPLHF.

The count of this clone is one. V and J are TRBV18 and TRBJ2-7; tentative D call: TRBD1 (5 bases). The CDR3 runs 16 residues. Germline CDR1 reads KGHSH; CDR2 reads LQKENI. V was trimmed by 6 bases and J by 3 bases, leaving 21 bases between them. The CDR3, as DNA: TGTGCCAGCTCTCCAACTCCTCTCAGGGTCCTCTACGAGCAGTACTTC. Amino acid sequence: CASSPTPLRVLYEQYF.

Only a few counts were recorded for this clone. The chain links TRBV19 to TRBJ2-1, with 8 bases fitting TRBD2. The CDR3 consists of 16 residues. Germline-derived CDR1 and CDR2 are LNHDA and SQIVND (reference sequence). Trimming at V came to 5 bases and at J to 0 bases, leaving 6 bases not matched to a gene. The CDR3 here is CASSSSGSPSYNEQFF. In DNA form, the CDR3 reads TGTGCCAGTAGTTCGAGCGGGAGCCCCTCCTACAATGAGCAGTTCTTC.

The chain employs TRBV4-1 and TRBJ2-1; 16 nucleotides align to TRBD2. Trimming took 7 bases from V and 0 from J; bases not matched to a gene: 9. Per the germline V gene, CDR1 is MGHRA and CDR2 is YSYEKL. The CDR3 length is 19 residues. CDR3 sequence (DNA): TGCGCCAGCACATACAGGGGACTAGCGGGAGGGAGCTCCTACAATGAGCAGTTCTTC. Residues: CASTYRGLAGGSSYNEQFF.

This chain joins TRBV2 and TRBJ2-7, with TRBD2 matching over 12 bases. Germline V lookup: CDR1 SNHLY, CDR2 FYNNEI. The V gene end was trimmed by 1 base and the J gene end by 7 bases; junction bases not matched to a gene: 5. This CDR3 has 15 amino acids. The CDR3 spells CASSEGLAGVGEQYF. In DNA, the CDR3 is TGTGCCAGCAGTGAAGGACTAGCGGGAGTAGGGGAGCAGTACTTC.

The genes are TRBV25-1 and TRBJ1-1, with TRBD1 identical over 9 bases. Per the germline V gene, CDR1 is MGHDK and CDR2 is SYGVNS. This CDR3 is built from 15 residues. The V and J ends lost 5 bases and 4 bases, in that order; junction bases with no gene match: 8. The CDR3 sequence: CASSPGTGSSTEAFF. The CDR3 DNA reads TGTGCCAGCAGTCCCGGGACAGGGAGTAGCACTGAAGCTTTCTTT.

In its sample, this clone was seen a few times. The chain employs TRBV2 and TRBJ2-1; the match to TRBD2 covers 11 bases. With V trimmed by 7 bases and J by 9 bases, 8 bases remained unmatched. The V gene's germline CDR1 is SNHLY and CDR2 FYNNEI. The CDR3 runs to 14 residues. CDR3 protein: CASTVLAGVSEQFF. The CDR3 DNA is TGTGCCAGCACGGTACTAGCGGGAGTGAGTGAGCAGTTCTTC.

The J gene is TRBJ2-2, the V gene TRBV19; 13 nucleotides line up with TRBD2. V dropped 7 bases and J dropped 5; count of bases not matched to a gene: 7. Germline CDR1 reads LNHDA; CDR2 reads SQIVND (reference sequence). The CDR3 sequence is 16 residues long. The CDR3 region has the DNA TGTGCCAGTAACCCGGGACTAGCGGGACGAACCGGGGAGCTGTTTTTT. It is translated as CASNPGLAGRTGELFF.

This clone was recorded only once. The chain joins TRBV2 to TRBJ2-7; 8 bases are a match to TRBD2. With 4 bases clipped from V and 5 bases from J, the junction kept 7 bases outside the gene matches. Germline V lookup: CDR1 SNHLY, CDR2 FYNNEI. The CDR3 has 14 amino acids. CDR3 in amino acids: CASSVTGGTDEQYF. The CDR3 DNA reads TGTGCCAGCAGTGTAACGGGAGGGACGGACGAGCAGTACTTC.

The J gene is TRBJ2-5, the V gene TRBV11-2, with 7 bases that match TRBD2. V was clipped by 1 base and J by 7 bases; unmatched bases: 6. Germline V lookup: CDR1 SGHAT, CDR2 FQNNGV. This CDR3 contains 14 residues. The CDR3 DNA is TGTGCCAGCAGCTTAGTTCGGACTAGAAGGACCCAGTACTTC. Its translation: CASSLVRTRRTQYF.

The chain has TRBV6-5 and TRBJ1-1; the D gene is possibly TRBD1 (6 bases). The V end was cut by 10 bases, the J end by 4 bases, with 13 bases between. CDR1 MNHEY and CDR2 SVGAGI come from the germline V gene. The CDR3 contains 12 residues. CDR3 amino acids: CATHRAGTEAFF. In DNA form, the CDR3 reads TGTGCCACCCACAGGGCGGGCACTGAAGCTTTCTTT.

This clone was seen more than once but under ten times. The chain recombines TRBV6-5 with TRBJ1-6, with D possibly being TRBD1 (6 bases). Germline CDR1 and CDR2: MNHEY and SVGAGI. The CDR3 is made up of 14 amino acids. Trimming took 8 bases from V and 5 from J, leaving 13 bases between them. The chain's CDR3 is CASGQRPNNSPLHF. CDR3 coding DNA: TGTGCCAGCGGACAGAGACCGAATAATTCACCCCTCCACTTT.

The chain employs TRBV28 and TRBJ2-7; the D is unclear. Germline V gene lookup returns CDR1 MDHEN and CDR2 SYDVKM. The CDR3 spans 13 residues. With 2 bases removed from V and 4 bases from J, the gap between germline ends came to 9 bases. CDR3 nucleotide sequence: TGTGCCAGCAGTTTAGCGGCGGTGTACGAGCAGTACTTC. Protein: CASSLAAVYEQYF.

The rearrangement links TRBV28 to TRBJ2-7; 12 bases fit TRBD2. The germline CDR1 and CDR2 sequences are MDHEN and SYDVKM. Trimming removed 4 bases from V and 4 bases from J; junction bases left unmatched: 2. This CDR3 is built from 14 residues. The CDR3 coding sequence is TGTGCCAGCAGTTCGACTAGCGGGAGTTACGAGCAGTACTTC. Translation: CASSSTSGSYEQYF.

The CDR3 coding sequence is TGTGCCAGTAGTATCGGACAGGGGTTAAGCAATCAGCCCCAGCATTTT. It is translated as CASSIGQGLSNQPQHF. The J gene is TRBJ1-5, the V gene TRBV19; TRBD1 matches at 9 bases. Germline loops: CDR1 LNHDA, CDR2 SQIVND (reference sequence). The CDR3 has 16 residues. J was trimmed by 1 base and V by 3 bases; bases with no gene match: 4. Full variable domain (rest looked up from reference TRBV19 and TRBJ1-5): DGGITQSPKYLFRKEGQNVTLSCEQNLNHDAMYWYRQDPGQGLRLIYYSQIVNDFQKGDIAEGYSVSREKKESFPLTVTSAQKNPTAFYLCASSIGQGLSNQPQHFGDGTRLSIL.

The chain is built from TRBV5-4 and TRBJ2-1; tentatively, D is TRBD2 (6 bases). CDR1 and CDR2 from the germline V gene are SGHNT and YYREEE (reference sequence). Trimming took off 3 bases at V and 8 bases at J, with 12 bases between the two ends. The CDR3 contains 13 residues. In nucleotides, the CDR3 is TGTGCCAGCAGCTGGGCCGGGAGCGATGAGCAGTTCTTC. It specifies CASSWAGSDEQFF.

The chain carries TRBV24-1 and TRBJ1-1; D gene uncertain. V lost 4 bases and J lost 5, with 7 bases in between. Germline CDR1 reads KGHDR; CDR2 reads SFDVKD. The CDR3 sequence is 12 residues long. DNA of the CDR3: TGTGCCACCAGTGACACAGAAACTGAAGCTTTCTTT. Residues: CATSDTETEAFF.

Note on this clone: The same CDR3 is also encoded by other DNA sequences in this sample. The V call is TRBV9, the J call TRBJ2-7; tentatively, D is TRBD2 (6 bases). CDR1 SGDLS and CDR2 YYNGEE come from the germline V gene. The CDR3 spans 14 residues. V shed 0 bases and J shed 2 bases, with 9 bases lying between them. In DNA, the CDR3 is TGTGCCAGCAGCGTAGGGGGGGACGCCTACGAGCAGTACTTC. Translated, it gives CASSVGGDAYEQYF.

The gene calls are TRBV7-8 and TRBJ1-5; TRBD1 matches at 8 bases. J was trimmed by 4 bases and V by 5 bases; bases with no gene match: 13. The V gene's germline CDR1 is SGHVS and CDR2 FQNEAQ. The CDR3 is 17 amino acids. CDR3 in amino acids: CASSARYWTGNNQPQHF. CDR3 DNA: TGTGCCAGCAGCGCACGGTACTGGACAGGGAATAATCAGCCCCAGCATTTT.

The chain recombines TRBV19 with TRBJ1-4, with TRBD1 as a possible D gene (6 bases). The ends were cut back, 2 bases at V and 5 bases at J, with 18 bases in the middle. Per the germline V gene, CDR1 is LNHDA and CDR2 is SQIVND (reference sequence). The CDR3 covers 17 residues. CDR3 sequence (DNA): TGTGCCAGTAGTATAAGGGGGTCAGGGGACCGAAATGAAAAACTGTTTTTT. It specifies CASSIRGSGDRNEKLFF.